Below, 11 T cell receptor beta chains from the same sample are listed, as sequenced in a study of blood T cell dynamics during melanoma immunotherapy. Time point of the sample: week 3, after first cycle of checkpoint inhibitor. Here immunoSEQ multiplex PCR was the method, and the copy in TCRdb shows in-frame clones only, minus some. Found here are under 15,000 clones, roughly 89% of them singletons; the top ten hold approximately 0.19%. Sequencing used effector memory CD8+ T cells from blood, obtained from a patient treated with checkpoint blockade. Receptor source: a human donor with melanoma.

The rearrangement uses TRBV7-2 and TRBJ1-4, with a weak D call TRBD1 (5 bases). Germline lookup yields CDR1 SGHTA and CDR2 FQGNSA. The CDR3 contains 14 residues. V gave up 3 bases and J gave up 7 bases, with 12 bases separating them. In nucleotides, the CDR3 is TGTGCCAGCAGCTTTGGGGGAGTAGGTGAAAAACTGTTTTTT. Encoded protein: CASSFGGVGEKLFF.

The gene calls are TRBV7-6 and TRBJ2-7, with D possibly being TRBD1 (6 bases). The CDR3 sequence is 15 residues long. V was pared by 6 bases and J by 5 bases, with 20 bases between. In germline, CDR1 is SGHVS, CDR2 FNYEAQ. CDR3 coding DNA: TGTGCCAGCAGTTCACGGGACAACTCTCTCCACGAGCAGTACTTC. Protein product: CASSSRDNSLHEQYF.

This chain uses TRBV7-2 with TRBJ2-1, with D unclear. Trimming stripped 1 base from V and 8 bases from J, with 12 bases between. CDR3 length: 14 amino acids. The germline CDR1 and CDR2 sequences are SGHTA and FQGNSA. In nucleotides, the CDR3 is TGTGCCAGCAGCTTAGGTGGATGGGGTTATGAGCAGTTCTTC. Its translation: CASSLGGWGYEQFF.

This chain connects TRBV4-3 to TRBJ2-5; D is possibly TRBD2 (6 bases). The germline V gene has CDR1 LGHNA and CDR2 YSLEER. This CDR3 contains 18 residues. Trimming took off 0 bases at V and 4 bases at J, with 21 bases between the two ends. In DNA form, the CDR3 reads TGCGCCAGCAGCCAAGAGTTGGGCTTAATAGGGCGGGGAGAGACCCAGTACTTC. Encoded protein: CASSQELGLIGRGETQYF.

The rearrangement links TRBV4-1 to TRBJ2-5; D may match TRBD1 or TRBD2 (5 bases each). The CDR3 contains 14 residues. The ends were cut back, 4 bases at V and 3 bases at J, with 12 bases in the middle. Germline V lookup: CDR1 MGHRA, CDR2 YSYEKL. This chain's CDR3 is CASSPGTTEETQYF. The CDR3, as DNA: TGCGCCAGCAGCCCCGGGACCACCGAAGAGACCCAGTACTTC.

The chain links TRBV7-8 to TRBJ1-5; 7 bases align to TRBD1. The CDR3 contains 15 residues. V gave up 1 base and J gave up 6 bases; unmatched junction bases: 6. In germline, CDR1 is SGHVS, CDR2 FQNEAQ. CDR3 residues: CASSLGSGGRQPQHF. The CDR3 region has the DNA TGTGCCAGCAGCTTAGGGTCAGGGGGTCGTCAGCCCCAGCATTTT. Filled out from reference TRBV7-8 and TRBJ1-5, the complete variable domain reads GAGVSQSPRYKVAKRGQDVALRCDPISGHVSLFWYQQALGQGPEFLTYFQNEAQLDKSGLPSDRFFAERPEGSVSTLKIQRTQQEDSAVYLCASSLGSGGRQPQHFGDGTRLSIL.

V usage is TRBV7-8 and J usage is TRBJ1-2; no definite D call. The CDR3 has 14 residues. Germline V gene sequence: CDR1 SGHVS, CDR2 FQNEAQ. Trimming cost V 1 base and J 7 bases, with 13 bases left between them. CDR3 protein: CASSLGHSLSGYTF. The DNA for the CDR3 is TGTGCCAGCAGCTTAGGACATTCCCTTAGTGGCTACACCTTC.

Only one count was recorded for this clone. This chain joins TRBV7-3 and TRBJ2-1; 7 nucleotides match TRBD2. Germline CDR1 and CDR2: SGHTA and FQGTGA. The CDR3 runs 14 residues. V gave up 7 bases and J gave up 9 bases; unmatched junction bases: 12. CDR3 DNA sequence: TGTGCCAGCATCCTACCAATAGCGGGTGTTGAGCAGTTCTTC. Its protein product is CASILPIAGVEQFF. The full variable domain, in which reference TRBV7-3 and TRBJ2-1 provide the parts outside the CDR3, is GAGVSQTPSNKVTEKGKYVELRCDPISGHTALYWYRQSLGQGPEFLIYFQGTGAADDSGLPNDRFFAVRPEGSVSTLKIQRTERGDSAVYLCASILPIAGVEQFFGPGTRLTVL.

The V and J genes are TRBV7-8 and TRBJ1-4; 7 nucleotides line up with TRBD1. The CDR3 is 15 residues long. V was pared by 7 bases and J by 2 bases, with 7 bases of the junction left unmatched. Germline V gene data show CDR1 as SGHVS and CDR2 as FQNEAQ. CDR3 loop: CASTNDRVTNEKLFF. CDR3 DNA sequence: TGTGCCAGCACCAACGACAGGGTTACTAATGAAAAACTGTTTTTT.

V and J are TRBV28 and TRBJ2-7; 8 bases align to TRBD2. Germline assignment: CDR1 MDHEN and CDR2 SYDVKM. This CDR3 has 17 amino acids. V shed 3 bases and J 1 base; nucleotides not matched to a gene: 11. The CDR3 spells CASSFRLSAGGSYEQYF. CDR3 sequence (DNA): TGTGCCAGCAGTTTCCGCCTCTCCGCGGGAGGTTCCTACGAGCAGTACTTC.

The chain uses TRBV13 and TRBJ2-5; the D is unclear. The better agreement between TRBJ2-7 and the DNA end casts doubt on the J call. This CDR3 has 13 amino acids. Germline V gene sequence: CDR1 PRHDT, CDR2 FYEKMQ (reference sequence). CDR3 loop: CASSRSRGLEQYF. CDR3 bases: TGTGCCAGCAGCCGATCTCGAGGCCTCGAGCAGTACTTC.